The T cell receptor (beta chain) described here comes from a study of CD8+CD57+ T cells in acquired aplastic anemia. Study-level background: Mean DNA quantity obtained from sorted CD4+ and CD8+ cells was about 3 ug.

V lost 6 bases, J lost 0 bases, and 3 bases stayed unmatched. The CDR3 spans 14 residues. Germline CDR1 SQVTM, CDR2 ANQGSEA. The patients chosen for sequencing had shown expansion of CD8+CD57+ cells (detected by flow cytometry). The enrolled patients all had severe acquired aplastic anemia. TCR beta VDJ and CDR3 profiling used genomic DNA as template. TCRdb reprocessed the reads via MiXCR and lists one record per CDR3 protein. The sample comprises about 95,000 distinct CDR3 sequences, 55% to 75% of which are singletons, and less than 75% rests with the top ten. This clonotype was sampled from a human donor with aplastic anemia. What was sequenced was sorted CD4+, CD8+, or CD8+CD57+ T cells (not recorded which) from PBMCs. The chain recombines TRBV29-1 with TRBJ2-3, with TRBD2 identical over 10 bases. The CDR3 DNA is TGCAGCGTCCGGACTAGCGGAAGCACAGATACGCAGTATTTT. Its protein is CSVRTSGSTDTQYF.